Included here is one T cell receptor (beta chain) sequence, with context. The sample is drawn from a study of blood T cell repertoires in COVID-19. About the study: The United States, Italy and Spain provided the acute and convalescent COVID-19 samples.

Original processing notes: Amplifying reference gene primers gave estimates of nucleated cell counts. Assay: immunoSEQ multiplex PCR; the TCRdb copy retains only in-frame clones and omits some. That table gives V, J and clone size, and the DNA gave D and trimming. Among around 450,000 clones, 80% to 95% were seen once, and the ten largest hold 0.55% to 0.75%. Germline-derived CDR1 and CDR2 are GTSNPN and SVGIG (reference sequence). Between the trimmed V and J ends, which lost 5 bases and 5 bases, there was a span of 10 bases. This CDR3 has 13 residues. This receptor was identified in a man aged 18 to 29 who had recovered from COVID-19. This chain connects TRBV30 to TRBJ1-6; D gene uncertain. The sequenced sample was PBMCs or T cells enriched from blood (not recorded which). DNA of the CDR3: TGTGCCTGGGCCCCGAACAATAATTCACCCCTCCACTTT. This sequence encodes CAWAPNNNSPLHF.